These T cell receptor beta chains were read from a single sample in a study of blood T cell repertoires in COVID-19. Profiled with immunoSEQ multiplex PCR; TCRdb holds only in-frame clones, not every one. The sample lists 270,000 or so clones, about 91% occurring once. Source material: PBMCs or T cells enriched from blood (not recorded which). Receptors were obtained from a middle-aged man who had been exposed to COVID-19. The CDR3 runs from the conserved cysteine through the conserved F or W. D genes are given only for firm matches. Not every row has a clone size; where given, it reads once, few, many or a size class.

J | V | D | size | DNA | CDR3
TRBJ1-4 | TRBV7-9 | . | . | TGTGCCAGCAGCTTAGCCGTGAGGACAAAACCCTCTAATGAAAAACTGTTTTTT | CASSLAVRTKPSNEKLFF
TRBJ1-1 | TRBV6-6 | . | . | TGTGCCAGCAGTTACTTCGCCGGTGGCGGGAACACTGAAGCTTTCTTT | CASSYFAGGGNTEAFF
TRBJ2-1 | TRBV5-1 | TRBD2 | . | TGCGCCAGCAGCTTGGTGACTAGCGGGAGGGCCTCCAATGAGCAGTTCTTC | CASSLVTSGRASNEQFF
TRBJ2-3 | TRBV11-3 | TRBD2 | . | TGTGCCAGCAGCTTAAGGGGAGTAACTAGCGGCACAGATACGCAGTATTTT | CASSLRGVTSGTDTQYF
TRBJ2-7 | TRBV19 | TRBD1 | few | TGTGCCAGTAGTGTCGGGACAGGGATGCGTGGGACCTACGAGCAGTACTTC | CASSVGTGMRGTYEQYF
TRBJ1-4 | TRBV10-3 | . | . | TGTGCCATCAGTGAGTCCGGGGGAGCTAATGAAAAACTGTTTTTT | CAISESGGANEKLFF
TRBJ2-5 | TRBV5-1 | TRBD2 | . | TGCGCCAGCAGCACCCAACCGCTACTAGCGTACCAAGAGACCCAGTACTTC | CASSTQPLLAYQETQYF
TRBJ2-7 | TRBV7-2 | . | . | TGTGCCAGCAGCTTTCGGGACTCGACGTACGAGCAGTACTTC | CASSFRDSTYEQYF
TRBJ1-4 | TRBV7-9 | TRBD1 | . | TGTGCCAGCAGCGATCCCGCGGACAGGTTCCTTAATGAAAAACTGTTTTTT | CASSDPADRFLNEKLFF
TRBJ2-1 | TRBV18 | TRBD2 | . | TGTGCCAGCTCCGGAGCGGGAGGGTTGAAGGAGCAGTTCTTC | CASSGAGGLKEQFF
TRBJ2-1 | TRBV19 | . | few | TGTGCCAGTAAAACAGATGGCGTCAATGAGCAGTTCTTC | CASKTDGVNEQFF
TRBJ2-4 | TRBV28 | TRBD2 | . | TGTGCCAGCTCGGGACGACTAGCGGGAGGTCTGCTAGCCAAAAACATTCAGTACTTC | CASSGRLAGGLLAKNIQYF
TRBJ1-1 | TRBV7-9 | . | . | TGTGCCAGCAGCCCTTGGGGGGGCACTGAAGCTTTCTTT | CASSPWGGTEAFF
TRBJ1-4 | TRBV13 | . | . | TGTGCCAGCAGCCCACGGGGTGAGGCTGAAAAACTGTTTTTT | CASSPRGEAEKLFF
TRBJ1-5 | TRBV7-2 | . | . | TGTGCCAGCAGCTTATTCAGGGGTGATCAGCCCCAGCATTTT | CASSLFRGDQPQHF
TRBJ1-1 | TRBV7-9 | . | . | TGTGCCAGCAGCTTATCAGCAGGGGTAAACACTGAAGCTTTCTTT | CASSLSAGVNTEAFF
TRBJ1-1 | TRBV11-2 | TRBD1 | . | TGTGCCAGCAGCCTTGGACAGGGGGCGGTTTTCTTT | CASSLGQGAVFF
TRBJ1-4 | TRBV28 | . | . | TGTGCCAGCATCATATCGGGGAGGGGAGCTAATGAAAAACTGTTTTTT | CASIISGRGANEKLFF
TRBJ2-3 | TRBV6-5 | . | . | TGTGCCAGCAGCCGTGGCACAGATACGCAGTATTTT | CASSRGTDTQYF
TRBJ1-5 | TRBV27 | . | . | TGTGCCAGCAGTTTATTGGCAGGTCGATGGCCCCAGCATTTT | CASSLLAGRWPQHF
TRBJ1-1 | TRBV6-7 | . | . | TGTGCCAGCACTAACGCGGGGGTTCCGGCTTTCTTT | CASTNAGVPAFF
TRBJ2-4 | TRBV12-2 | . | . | TGTGCAAGTCGCCCCAAAGGCTCTGGGGCTGATGGCATTCAGTACTTC | CASRPKGSGADGIQYF
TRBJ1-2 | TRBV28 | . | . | TGTGCCAGCAGTTTACTACTGGGGCTTGGTGGCTACACCTTC | CASSLLLGLGGYTF
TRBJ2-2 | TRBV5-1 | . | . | TGCGCCAGCAGCTCGCAAACGGGGGAAGCCGTCGGGGAGCTGTTTTTT | CASSSQTGEAVGELFF
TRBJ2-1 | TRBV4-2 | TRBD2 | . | TGTGCCAGCAGCCAAGATTTAACTAGCGGGGATGAGCAGTTCTTC | CASSQDLTSGDEQFF
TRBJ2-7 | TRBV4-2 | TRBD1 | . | TGTGCCAGCAGCCCGACAGGGGTTTCCTACGAGCAGTACTTC | CASSPTGVSYEQYF
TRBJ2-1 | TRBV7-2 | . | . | TGTGCCAGCAGCTCGGAGGGCGGCCTAGCGACCAGCTCCTACAATGAGCAGTTCTTC | CASSSEGGLATSSYNEQFF
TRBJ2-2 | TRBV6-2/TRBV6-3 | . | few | TGTGCCAGCAGCCAGGGTCTAGCGTCCTTCCGGGACACCGGGGAGCTGTTTTTT | CASSQGLASFRDTGELFF
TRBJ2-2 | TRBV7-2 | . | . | TGTGCCAGCAGCTTACTACGGACAAACACCGGGGAGCTGTTTTTT | CASSLLRTNTGELFF
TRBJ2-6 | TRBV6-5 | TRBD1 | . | TGTGCCAGCAGTTCAGGGGGCGCTGGGGCCAACGTCCTGACTTTC | CASSSGGAGANVLTF
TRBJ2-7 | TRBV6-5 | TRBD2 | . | TGTGCCAGCAGTCCAGCGGGAGGGACCTACGAGCAGTACTTC | CASSPAGGTYEQYF
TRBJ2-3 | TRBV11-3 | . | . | TGTGCCAGCAGCCATAGCACAGATACGCAGTATTTT | CASSHSTDTQYF
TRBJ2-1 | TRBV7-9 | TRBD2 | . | TGTGCCAGCAGCCGAGACCCGGGACTAGCGGGAGGAACCTACAATGAGCAGTTCTTC | CASSRDPGLAGGTYNEQFF
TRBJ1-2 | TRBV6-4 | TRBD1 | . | TGTGCCAGCAGTACCGGGACAGGGGACTATGGCTACACCTTC | CASSTGTGDYGYTF
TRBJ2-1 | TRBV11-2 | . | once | TGTGCCAGCAGCTTAGCGGGGTCCTACAATGAGCAGTTCTTC | CASSLAGSYNEQFF
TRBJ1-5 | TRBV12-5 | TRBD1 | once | TGTGCTAGTGCCCGGACAGGGGGCAATCAGCCCCAGCATTTT | CASARTGGNQPQHF
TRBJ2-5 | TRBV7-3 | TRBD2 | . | TGTGCCAGCAGCCCATCGGGGTGGGGAGGGCAAGAGACCCAGTACTTC | CASSPSGWGGQETQYF
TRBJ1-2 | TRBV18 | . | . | TGTGCCAGCTCACCCCGCGGGGGGGGCTATGGCTACACCTTC | CASSPRGGGYGYTF
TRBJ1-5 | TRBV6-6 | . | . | TGTGCCAGCAAACCCGGGGGGGGCGCCAATCAGCCCCAGCATTTT | CASKPGGGANQPQHF
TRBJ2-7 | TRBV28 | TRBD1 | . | TGTGCCAGCAGTTTCCCCCAGGGGGCCTCCTACGAGCAGTACTTC | CASSFPQGASYEQYF
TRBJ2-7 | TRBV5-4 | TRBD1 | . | TGTGCCAGCAGCTTACCAGGGGGCGGGTACGAGCAGTACTTC | CASSLPGGGYEQYF
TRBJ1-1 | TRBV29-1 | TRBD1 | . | TGCAGCGCAGGGGGCTTCACTGAAGCTTTCTTT | CSAGGFTEAFF
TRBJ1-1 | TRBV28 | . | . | TGTGCCAGCAGGGGGGAGGGGCAATGGAACACTGAAGCTTTCTTT | CASRGEGQWNTEAFF
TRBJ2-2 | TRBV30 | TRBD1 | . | TGTGCCTGGAGTGTCGGGACAGTACGGGCCGGGGAGCTGTTTTTT | CAWSVGTVRAGELFF
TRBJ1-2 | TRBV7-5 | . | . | TGTGTCAGAAGCTTTAGGGGACTCTATGGCTACACCTTC | CVRSFRGLYGYTF
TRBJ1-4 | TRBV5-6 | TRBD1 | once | TGTGCCAGCAGCATAAAGACAGGGGCTAATGAAAAACTGTTTTTT | CASSIKTGANEKLFF
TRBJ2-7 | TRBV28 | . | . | TGTGCCAGCAGTTCACGGGTGGAGCAGTACTTC | CASSSRVEQYF